This is a list of T cell receptor beta chains from one sample in a study of blood T cells in healthy people across ages. TCRdb independently ran MiXCR on the 5' RACE reads; one entry per CDR3 protein. The repertoire includes more than 1,400,000 distinct CDR3 sequences, 40% to 50% of them detected once, and roughly 7.9% sits in the top ten. Sample: blood. These receptors all stem from a young woman in good health. CDR3s include the opening cysteine and the closing phenylalanine or tryptophan.

TRBV6-1,TRBJ2-4,CASSARGAGEQYF
TRBV29-1,TRBJ2-3,CSVMTASTDTQYF
TRBV30,TRBJ1-2,CAWSATGINYGYTF
TRBV20-1,TRBJ2-7,CSAWWGQSSYEQYF
TRBV27,TRBJ1-2,CASSPERGLGGYTF
TRBV20-1,TRBJ2-5,CSARGSLQETQYF
TRBV5-1,.,CASTRGSYNEQYF
TRBV7-2,TRBJ1-1,CASSPYIGGGAMNTEAFF
TRBV7-9,TRBJ2-5,CASSPLLAGLNEQYF
TRBV7-2,TRBJ1-2,CASSLWGNRDDGYTF
TRBV20-1,TRBJ2-3,CSANGPLWMTDTQYF
TRBV5-1,TRBJ2-1,CASSTAGGPLNEQFF
TRBV9,TRBJ2-1,CASSKQGGSVFF
TRBV18,TRBJ2-1,CASSPTPGLPSYNEQLF
TRBV10-3,TRBJ1-5,CATGGGQGAGQPQHF
TRBV7-9,TRBJ2-7,CASSLALGQAYEQYF
TRBV5-1,TRBJ2-1,CASFDRDSYNEQFF
TRBV10-2,TRBJ2-2,CASSSLAGTGELFF
TRBV7-8,TRBJ2-7,CASSSGDTRISYEQYF
TRBV6-1,TRBJ2-3,CASSEGASGRSTDTQYF
TRBV20-1,TRBJ2-1,CSALTSGGPNEQFF
TRBV11-2,TRBJ2-3,CASSFAGGPSDTQYF
TRBV12-3/TRBV12-4,TRBJ2-3,CASSGKAGITDTQYF
TRBV28,TRBJ2-3,CASSLRVPQTDTQYF
TRBV6-1,TRBJ2-1,CASSGHLAPGGDEQFF
TRBV3-1,TRBJ2-1,CASSHSGSGYNEQFF
TRBV5-1,TRBJ2-1,CASSSISDRAYNEQFF
TRBV4-1,TRBJ2-7,CASSQDPGGTYEQYF
TRBV11-3,TRBJ1-3,CASSDGPISGNTIYF
TRBV9,TRBJ2-2,CASSVAVSGSLPGELFF
TRBV20-1,TRBJ2-5,CSAPPRRGGVEETQYF
TRBV7-2,TRBJ2-1,CASSFDGLAGVPSYNEQFF
TRBV20-1,TRBJ1-2,CSARDERTGSGYTF
TRBV4-1,TRBJ2-4,CASSQLTTVAKNIQYF
TRBV12-3/TRBV12-4,TRBJ2-7,CASSPGQGWSYEQYF
TRBV6-6,.,CASSYSRSRGGGIQYF
TRBV20-1,.,CSARDTAGYNEQYF
TRBV15,TRBJ1-4,CATRGDRATNEKLFF
TRBV6-5,TRBJ2-3,CATKEGLTDTQYF
TRBV29-1,TRBJ2-7,CSVGSRGLTYEQYF
TRBV2,TRBJ2-1,CASTWLAGFHEQFF
TRBV6-6,TRBJ2-7,CASSQRYGGSEQYF
TRBV12-3/TRBV12-4,TRBJ2-2,CASRSMGWSTGELFF
TRBV9,TRBJ1-5,CASSPERDQPQHF
TRBV6-2/TRBV6-3,TRBJ2-1,CASRNGETQFF
TRBV21-1,TRBJ2-3,CASSKVGRVTDTQYF
TRBV2,TRBJ1-2,CASSDRAGASNGYTF
TRBV7-9,TRBJ2-2,CASSLQHTGELFF
TRBV6-5,TRBJ1-1,CASRYTGFTEAFF
TRBV12-5,TRBJ2-6,CASGFMIQGPDQYTTGANVLTF
TRBV28,.,CASTRQGWTQYF
TRBV12-3/TRBV12-4,.,CASSFGTLSSYEQYF
TRBV6-5,TRBJ1-4,CASRTRRGEKLFF
TRBV5-1,TRBJ2-5,CASRTLAGVSYNEQYF
TRBV12-3/TRBV12-4,TRBJ1-1,CASSFGGGTEAFF
TRBV7-2,TRBJ2-1,CASSSGQGGYNEQFF
TRBV5-1,TRBJ2-6,CASSPRKTSGANVLTF
TRBV20-1,TRBJ1-6,CSARDPGRGLGSPLHF